This T cell receptor beta chain was documented in a study of technical replicates of blood from four donors. V lost 5 bases and J lost 0, with 11 bases in between. The V gene's germline CDR1 is LNHDA and CDR2 SQIVND (reference sequence). This CDR3 spans 15 amino acids. In this sample, this clone turned up a few times. Assay: immunoSEQ multiplex PCR; the TCRdb copy retains only in-frame clones and omits some. The sample records roughly 80,000 clones, approximately 89% being singletons. Source material: T cells isolated from PBMCs. V usage is TRBV19 and J usage is TRBJ1-5; D is possibly TRBD1 (5 bases). This receptor was taken from a human donor in good health. CDR3 protein: CASSSGVHSNQPQHF. CDR3 coding DNA: TGTGCCAGTAGTTCGGGGGTACATAGCAATCAGCCCCAGCATTTT.